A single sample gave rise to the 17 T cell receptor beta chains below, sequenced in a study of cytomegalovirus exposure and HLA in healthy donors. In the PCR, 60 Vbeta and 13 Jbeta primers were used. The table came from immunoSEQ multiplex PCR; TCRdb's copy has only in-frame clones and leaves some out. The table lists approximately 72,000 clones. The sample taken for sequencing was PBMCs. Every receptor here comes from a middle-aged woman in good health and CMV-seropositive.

The DNA of the CDR3 is TGTGCCAGCAGCTTAGCCCCTAGCGGGAGGGCCGCCGGGGAGCTGTTTTTT. Translating it yields CASSLAPSGRAAGELFF. The rearrangement uses TRBV11-2 and TRBJ2-2, with TRBD2 identical over 12 bases. CDR1 and CDR2 (germline): SGHAT, FQNNGV. V lost 1 base and J lost 6; bases outside the gene matches: 6. There are 17 residues in the CDR3.

This chain's CDR3 is CASSEKLRLAREQYF. DNA of the CDR3: TGCGCCAGCAGTGAGAAACTGAGACTAGCGAGGGAGCAGTACTTC. The chain carries TRBV10-2 and TRBJ2-7, with 8 bases identical to TRBD2. V shed 2 bases and J 7 bases; nucleotides not matched to a gene: 10. Germline values: CDR1 WSHSY, CDR2 SAAADI. The CDR3 is 15 amino acids.

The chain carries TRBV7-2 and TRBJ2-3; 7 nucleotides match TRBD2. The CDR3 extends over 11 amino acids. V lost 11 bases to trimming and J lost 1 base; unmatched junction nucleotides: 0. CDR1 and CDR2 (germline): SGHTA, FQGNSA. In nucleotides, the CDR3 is TGTGCCGGGGGGGGCACAGATACGCAGTATTTT. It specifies CAGGGTDTQYF.

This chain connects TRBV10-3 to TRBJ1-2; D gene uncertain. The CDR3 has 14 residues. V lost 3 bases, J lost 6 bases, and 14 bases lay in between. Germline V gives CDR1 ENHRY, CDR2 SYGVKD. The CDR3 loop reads CAISDPRVGDGYTF. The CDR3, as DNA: TGTGCCATCAGTGATCCGAGGGTTGGTGATGGCTACACCTTC.

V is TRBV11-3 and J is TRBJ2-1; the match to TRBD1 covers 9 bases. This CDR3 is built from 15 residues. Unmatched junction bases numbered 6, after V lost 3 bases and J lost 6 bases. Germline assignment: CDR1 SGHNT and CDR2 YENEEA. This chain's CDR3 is CASSLRQGDVNEQFF. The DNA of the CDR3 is TGTGCCAGCAGCTTGCGACAGGGGGATGTCAATGAGCAGTTCTTC.

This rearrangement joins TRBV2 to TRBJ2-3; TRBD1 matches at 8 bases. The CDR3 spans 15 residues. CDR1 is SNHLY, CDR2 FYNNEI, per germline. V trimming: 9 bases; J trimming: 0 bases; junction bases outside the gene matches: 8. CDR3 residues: CARRLRGQSTDTQYF. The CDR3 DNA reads TGTGCCAGGAGACTCAGGGGGCAAAGCACAGATACGCAGTATTTT.

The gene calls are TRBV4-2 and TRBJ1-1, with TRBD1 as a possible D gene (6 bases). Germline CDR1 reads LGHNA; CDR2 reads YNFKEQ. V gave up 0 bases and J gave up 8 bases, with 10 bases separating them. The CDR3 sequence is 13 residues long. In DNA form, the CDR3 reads TGTGCCAGCAGCCAAGATCTTGGACAGGAAGCTTTCTTT. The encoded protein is CASSQDLGQEAFF.

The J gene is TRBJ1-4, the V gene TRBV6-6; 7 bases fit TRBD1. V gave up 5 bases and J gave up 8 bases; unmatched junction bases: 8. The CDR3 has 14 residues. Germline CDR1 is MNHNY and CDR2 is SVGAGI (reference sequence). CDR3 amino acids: CASSATGSREKLFF. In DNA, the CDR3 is TGTGCCAGCAGTGCGACAGGGTCGCGGGAAAAACTGTTTTTT.

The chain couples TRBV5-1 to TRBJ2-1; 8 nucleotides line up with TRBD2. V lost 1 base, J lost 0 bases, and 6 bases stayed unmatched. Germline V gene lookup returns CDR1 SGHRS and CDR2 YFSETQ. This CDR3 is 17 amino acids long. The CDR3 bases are TGCGCCAGCAGCTTGAACTTACTAGCGGCCTCCTACAATGAGCAGTTCTTC. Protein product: CASSLNLLAASYNEQFF.

In nucleotides, the CDR3 is TGTGCCAGCAGCCCTGGACTAGCGGGAGCGTCGTATGAGCAGTTCTTC. It is translated as CASSPGLAGASYEQFF. The rearrangement uses TRBV5-4 and TRBJ2-1; 13 bases line up with TRBD2. J lost 8 bases, V lost 4 bases, and 9 bases had no gene match. Germline V gene sequence: CDR1 SGHNT, CDR2 YYREEE (reference sequence). This CDR3 comprises 16 residues.

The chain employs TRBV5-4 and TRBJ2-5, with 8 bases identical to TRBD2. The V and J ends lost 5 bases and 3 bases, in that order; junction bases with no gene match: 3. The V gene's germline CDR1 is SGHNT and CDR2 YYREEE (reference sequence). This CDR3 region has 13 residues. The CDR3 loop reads CASSRGGEETQYF. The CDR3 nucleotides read TGTGCCAGCAGTCGGGGGGGAGAAGAGACCCAGTACTTC.

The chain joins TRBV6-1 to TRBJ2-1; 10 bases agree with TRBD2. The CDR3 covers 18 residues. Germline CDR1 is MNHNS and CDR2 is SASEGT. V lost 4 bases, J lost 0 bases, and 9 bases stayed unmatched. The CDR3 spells CASSVYQRGGDSYNEQFF. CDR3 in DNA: TGTGCCAGCAGTGTGTATCAGCGGGGGGGAGACTCCTACAATGAGCAGTTCTTC.

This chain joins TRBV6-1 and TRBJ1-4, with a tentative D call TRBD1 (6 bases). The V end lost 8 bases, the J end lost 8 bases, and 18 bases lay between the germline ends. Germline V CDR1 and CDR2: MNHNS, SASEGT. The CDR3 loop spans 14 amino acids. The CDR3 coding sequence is TGTGCCAGCCTTCTGGGGGCAGGGAACGAAAAACTGTTTTTT. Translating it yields CASLLGAGNEKLFF.

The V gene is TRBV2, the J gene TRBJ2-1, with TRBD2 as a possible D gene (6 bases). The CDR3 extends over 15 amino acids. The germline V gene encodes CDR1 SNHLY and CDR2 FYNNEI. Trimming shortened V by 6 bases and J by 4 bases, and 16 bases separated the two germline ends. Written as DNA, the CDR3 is TGTGCCAGCAGAAGTACGGGGGAATCATACAATGAGCAGTTCTTC. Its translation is CASRSTGESYNEQFF.

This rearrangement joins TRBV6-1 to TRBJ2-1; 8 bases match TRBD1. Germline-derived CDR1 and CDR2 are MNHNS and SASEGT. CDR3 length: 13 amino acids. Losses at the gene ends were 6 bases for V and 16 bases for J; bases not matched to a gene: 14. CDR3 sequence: CASSEIRDRSFFF. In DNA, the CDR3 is TGTGCCAGCAGCGAAATCCGGGACAGGAGCTTTTTCTTC.

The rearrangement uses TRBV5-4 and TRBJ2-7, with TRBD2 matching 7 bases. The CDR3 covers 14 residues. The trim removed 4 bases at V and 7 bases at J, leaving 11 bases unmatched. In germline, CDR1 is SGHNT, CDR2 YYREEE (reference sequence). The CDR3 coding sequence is TGTGCCAGCAGCCCAACGGGGGGTTTAGGAGAGCAGTACTTC. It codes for CASSPTGGLGEQYF.

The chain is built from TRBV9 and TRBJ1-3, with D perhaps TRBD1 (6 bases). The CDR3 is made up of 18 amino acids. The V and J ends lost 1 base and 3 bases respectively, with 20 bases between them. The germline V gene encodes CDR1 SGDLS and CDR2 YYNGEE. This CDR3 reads CASSVWYEQGRRGNTIYF. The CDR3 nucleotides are TGTGCCAGCAGCGTATGGTACGAGCAGGGGCGCCGTGGAAACACCATATATTTT.